This is a list of T cell receptor beta chains from one sample in a study of cytomegalovirus exposure and HLA in healthy donors. Measured with immunoSEQ multiplex PCR; TCRdb has only the in-frame clones, and not every one. The data contain some 140,000 clones, around 79% of them singletons. The sequenced material came from PBMCs. The receptors were sampled from a female donor in good health and CMV-seronegative. CDR3s include the opening cysteine and the closing phenylalanine or tryptophan. The order of the fields is clone size, V gene, D gene, J gene, CDR3 DNA, CDR3 protein. A D gene is named only where the DNA matches it firmly. Expanded clones get a size class; other rows say once, few or many, or leave the size out.

-	TRBV7-2	-	TRBJ1-1	TGTGCCAGCAGCTTAAATCGGGGTCGCCCTGAAGCTTTCTTT	CASSLNRGRPEAFF
-	TRBV15	-	TRBJ2-7	TGTGCCACCAGCCCCCGCGCCGGGGTCGCCTACGAGCAGTACTTC	CATSPRAGVAYEQYF
-	TRBV6-5	-	TRBJ1-4	TGTGCCAGCAGTACGGACAGAGCAACTAATGAAAAACTGTTTTTT	CASSTDRATNEKLFF
-	TRBV28	TRBD1	TRBJ1-2	TGTGCCAGCAGTTTTACAGGGGACTATGGCTACACCTTC	CASSFTGDYGYTF
-	TRBV10-3	-	TRBJ2-3	TGTGCCATCAGTCTAGCTAGCACAGATACGCAGTATTTT	CAISLASTDTQYF
-	TRBV9	TRBD1	TRBJ1-4	TGTGCCAGCAGCGTCGGACAGGGGCGGTACAATGAAAAACTGTTTTTT	CASSVGQGRYNEKLFF
-	TRBV6-1	-	TRBJ1-3	TGTGCCAGCAGGAGGACTGTTTACCCTGGAAACACCATATATTTT	CASRRTVYPGNTIYF
-	TRBV7-8	-	TRBJ1-2	TGTGCCAGCGGCCCGGACAGTCCAATCTATGGCTACACCTTC	CASGPDSPIYGYTF
-	TRBV5-4	-	TRBJ1-4	TGTGCCAGCAGCTTGGGACTTCAGGGGCAAGCTGAAAAACTGTTTTTT	CASSLGLQGQAEKLFF
-	TRBV30	TRBD2	TRBJ2-5	TGTGCCTGGAGTGTAGGGGGTAGCGGGGCCCCCGGAGAGACCCAGTACTTC	CAWSVGGSGAPGETQYF
-	TRBV7-9	TRBD1	TRBJ2-7	TGTGCCAGCAGCCTCGGACAGGGGGGAGCGTACTTC	CASSLGQGGAYF
-	TRBV6-6	TRBD1	TRBJ2-7	TGTGCCAGCAGTACCATTAGGGGGCAGAGGTCCTACGAGCAGTACTTC	CASSTIRGQRSYEQYF
-	TRBV19	-	TRBJ1-1	TGTGCCAGTACCGCCGGACGGGGCACTGAAGCTTTCTTT	CASTAGRGTEAFF
-	TRBV5-4	-	TRBJ2-3	TGTGCCAGCAGCGCGGGACCGTCTAGCACAGATACGCAGTATTTT	CASSAGPSSTDTQYF
few	TRBV6-5	TRBD1	TRBJ2-3	TGTGCCAGCAGTTCGAGGGACAGAACATACACAGATACGCAGTATTTT	CASSSRDRTYTDTQYF
-	TRBV10-3	-	TRBJ2-2	TGTGCCCCCACGGGGGAGGCCGGGGAGCTGTTTTTT	CAPTGEAGELFF
-	TRBV5-8	-	TRBJ2-7	TGTGCCAGCAGCTTGGGGGACTTGCCCTACGAGCAGTACTTC	CASSLGDLPYEQYF
-	TRBV28	TRBD1	TRBJ1-1	TGTGCCAGCAGTTTATCATCGGGACAGGGGATGGCTGACGCTTTCTTT	CASSLSSGQGMADAFF
-	TRBV6-5	TRBD2	TRBJ2-7	TGTGCCAGCAGCCGGGACTACTCCTACGAGCAGTACTTC	CASSRDYSYEQYF
-	TRBV7-8	-	TRBJ2-7	TGTGCCAGCAGCTTAGAGCAGGGACTCTCCTACGAGCAGTACTTC	CASSLEQGLSYEQYF
-	TRBV6-4	TRBD1	TRBJ1-1	TGTGCCAGCAGTTTGACAGGGGACACTGAAGCTTTCTTT	CASSLTGDTEAFF
-	TRBV11-2	TRBD2	TRBJ2-7	TGTGCCAGCAGCGGGCCGAGCGGGAGAAGGTCCTACGAGCAGTACTTC	CASSGPSGRRSYEQYF
-	TRBV4-1	TRBD2	TRBJ2-5	TGCGCCAGCAGCCAAGATCTGTCTAGCGGGAGGAGGGAGACCCAGTACTTC	CASSQDLSSGRRETQYF
few	TRBV5-4	TRBD1	TRBJ1-1	TGTGCCAGCAGAAGTGGACAGGGCTACACTGAAGCTTTCTTT	CASRSGQGYTEAFF
-	TRBV18	TRBD1	TRBJ2-3	TGTGCCAGCTCACCGGGACAGGGGTCAGATACGCAGTATTTT	CASSPGQGSDTQYF
few	TRBV6-5	TRBD1	TRBJ1-1	TGTGCCAGCAGTTACTCGACAGGGGCGATGAACACTGAAGCTTTCTTT	CASSYSTGAMNTEAFF
once	TRBV5-5	-	TRBJ1-1	TGTGCCAGCAGCTTGGGACTGTTGAACACTGAAGCTTTCTTT	CASSLGLLNTEAFF
few	TRBV4-3	-	TRBJ2-2	TGCGCCAGCAGCCAAGGATCCGGGGCGGGGACCGGGGAGCTGTTTTTT	CASSQGSGAGTGELFF
-	TRBV5-1	-	TRBJ2-7	TGCGCCAGCAGCTTGAGTGAGGGAGGCTACGAGCAGTACTTC	CASSLSEGGYEQYF
few	TRBV5-4	-	TRBJ1-1	TGTGCCAGCAAAGCTGAGACTGAAGCTTTCTTT	CASKAETEAFF
-	TRBV6-6	-	TRBJ1-2	TGTGCCAGCAGTTACGGCAGAAACTATGGCTACACCTTC	CASSYGRNYGYTF
-	TRBV7-2	TRBD1	TRBJ1-2	TGTGCCAGCAGCTTAGAGGGGGCGGACTATGGCTACACCTTC	CASSLEGADYGYTF
-	TRBV7-8	TRBD1	TRBJ1-1	TGTGCCAGCAGCCATAGCCCGACAGGGCCGTTTATGAACACTGAAGCTTTCTTT	CASSHSPTGPFMNTEAFF
-	TRBV6-1	-	TRBJ1-1	TGTGCCAGCAGTGAAACGAGAGGGCTCTGGACTGAAGCTTTCTTT	CASSETRGLWTEAFF
-	TRBV28	-	TRBJ1-4	TGTGCCAGCCTATCAGGGGATGAAAAACTGTTTTTT	CASLSGDEKLFF
-	TRBV7-3	TRBD2	TRBJ2-3	TGTGCCAGCAGCTTAGAGGCGGGGGGGACAGATACGCAGTATTTT	CASSLEAGGTDTQYF
-	TRBV5-6	-	TRBJ1-3	TGTGCCAGCAGCTTGGACTATTCGGGAAACACCATATATTTT	CASSLDYSGNTIYF
-	TRBV29-1	-	TRBJ2-3	TGCAGCGTGCGGAGGGGCACAGATACGCAGTATTTT	CSVRRGTDTQYF
few	TRBV30	TRBD2	TRBJ2-7	TGTGCCTGGAGTCTGGCGGGGGTAGGCGAGCAGTACTTC	CAWSLAGVGEQYF
few	TRBV4-2	-	TRBJ2-2	TGTGCCAGCAGCCCCGCGCCAGGGGACGTCAACGGCGGGGAGCTGTTTTTT	CASSPAPGDVNGGELFF
-	TRBV9	-	TRBJ1-2	TGTGCCAGCAGCGTAGCTGTGGGGCAGGGTGGCTACACCTTC	CASSVAVGQGGYTF
-	TRBV6-1	-	TRBJ1-5	TGTGCCAGCACCTGGGACTCCAATCAGCCCCAGCATTTT	CASTWDSNQPQHF
-	TRBV6-6	-	TRBJ2-5	TGTGCCAGCAGCCCGAGGGGGGGCCAAGAGACCCAGTACTTC	CASSPRGGQETQYF
-	TRBV5-1	-	TRBJ1-6	TGCGCCAGCAGCTCACAGACAAATTCACCCCTCCACTTT	CASSSQTNSPLHF
-	TRBV20-1	-	TRBJ2-1	TGCAGTGCTATCAGGGGCAATGAGCAGTTCTTC	CSAIRGNEQFF
-	TRBV7-9	-	TRBJ1-4	TGTGCCAGCAGCTTAGGAGGGGAGGACACTTATGAAAAACTGTTTTTT	CASSLGGEDTYEKLFF
-	TRBV7-2	-	TRBJ2-5	TGTGCCAGCAGCCCTCCCCGGGACTGGGAGACCCAGTACTTC	CASSPPRDWETQYF
few	TRBV4-1	TRBD2	TRBJ2-3	TGCGCCAGCAGCCATGGAGCGGGAGGGGGCACAGATACGCAGTATTTT	CASSHGAGGGTDTQYF
-	TRBV6-6	TRBD1	TRBJ2-7	TGTGCCAGCAGTTTCCGTACCGGGACAGGGGCCTACGAGCAGTACTTC	CASSFRTGTGAYEQYF
-	TRBV5-6	-	TRBJ2-7	TGTGCCAGCAGCTGGACGGGACTTCCCTACGAGCAGTACTTC	CASSWTGLPYEQYF
-	TRBV27	TRBD1	TRBJ1-2	TGTGCCAGCAGCCTCAGACAGGGAACATATGGCTACACCTTC	CASSLRQGTYGYTF
-	TRBV6-1	-	TRBJ1-5	TGTGCCAGCAGTGAAATAACAGGGCATAGCAATCAGCCCCAGCATTTT	CASSEITGHSNQPQHF
-	TRBV7-2	-	TRBJ1-6	TGTGCCAGCAGCTTCCGGAATTCACCCCTCCACTTT	CASSFRNSPLHF
-	TRBV7-6	-	TRBJ1-2	TGTGCCAGCAGCCCCCGGACTGGGGTTGGCTACACCTTC	CASSPRTGVGYTF